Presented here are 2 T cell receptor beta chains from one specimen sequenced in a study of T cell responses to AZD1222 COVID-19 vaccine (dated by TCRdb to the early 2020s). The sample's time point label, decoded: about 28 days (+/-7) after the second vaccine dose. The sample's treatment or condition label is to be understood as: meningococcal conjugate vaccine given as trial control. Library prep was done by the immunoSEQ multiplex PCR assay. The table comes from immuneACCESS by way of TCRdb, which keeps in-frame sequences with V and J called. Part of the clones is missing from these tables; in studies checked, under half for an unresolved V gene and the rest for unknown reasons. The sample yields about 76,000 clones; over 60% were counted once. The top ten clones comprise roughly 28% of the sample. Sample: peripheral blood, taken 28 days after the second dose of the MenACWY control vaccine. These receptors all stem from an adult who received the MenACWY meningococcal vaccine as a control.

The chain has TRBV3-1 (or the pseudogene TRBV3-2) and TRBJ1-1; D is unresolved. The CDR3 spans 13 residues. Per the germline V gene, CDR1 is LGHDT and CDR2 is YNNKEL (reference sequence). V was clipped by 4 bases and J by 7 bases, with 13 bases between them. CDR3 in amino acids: CASSPTVTSEAFF. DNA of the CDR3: TGTGCCAGCAGCCCCACAGTAACAAGTGAAGCTTTCTTT.

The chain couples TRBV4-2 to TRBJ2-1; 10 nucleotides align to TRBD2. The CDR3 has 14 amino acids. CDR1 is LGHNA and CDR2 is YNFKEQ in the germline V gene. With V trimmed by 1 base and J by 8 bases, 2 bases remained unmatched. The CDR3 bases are TGTGCCAGCAGCCAAGGGCTAGCGGGAGATGAGCAGTTCTTC. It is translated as CASSQGLAGDEQFF.